This record covers a single TCR beta chain. Its antigen remains unidentified. The record originates from a study of T cells in localized non-small cell lung cancer. The method was immunoSEQ multiplex PCR; TCRdb's version includes in-frame clones alone and lacks a portion of them. The sample has 25,000 to 35,000 clones, about 86% seen once. The ends lost 4 bases at V and 5 bases at J; junction bases unmatched: 6. This CDR3 has 15 residues. Germline CDR1 is MNHEY and CDR2 is SVGAGI. Notes on the study in general: The greatest T cell clonality was found in uninvolved adjacent lung (higher than in tumor). The tumor had only one region sequenced, so heterogeneity remains possible. Higher T cell density in the blood was associated with longer overall survival, whereas higher adjacent-lung clonality associated with shorter survival. Median around 60 top-100 tumor clones were shared with paired adjacent lung.

Sequencing used peripheral blood mononuclear cells, obtained before any cancer treatment. The chain uses TRBV6-5 and TRBJ2-3, with 10 bases lining up with TRBD1. The TCR comes from a man aged 35 to 69 with stage III lung adenocarcinoma. As DNA, the CDR3 is TGTGCCAGCAGTTTACAGAGGGACAGGGGAGATACGCAGTATTTT. Translating gives CASSLQRDRGDTQYF.